This T cell receptor (beta chain) was documented in a study of CD8 T cells in ankylosing spondylitis. V was cut by 0 bases and J by 3 bases, with 14 bases left in between. The CDR3 length is 17 residues. Germline V gene sequence: CDR1 LGHNA, CDR2 YSLEER. General study findings and limits: Ankylosing spondylitis blood seemed to carry a telltale TCR beta motif made of several highly homologous variants.

Only one count was recorded for this clonotype. The target antigen is unknown. TCRdb independently ran MiXCR on the 5' RACE reads; one entry per CDR3 protein. Here the sample spans 400,000 to 450,000 distinct CDR3 sequences, approximately 17% being singletons. The sample comprised blood, either unsorted or a sorted T cell fraction (not recorded which). The sequence derives from a male donor with ankylosing spondylitis. V usage is TRBV4-3 and J usage is TRBJ1-4; D call uncertain. CDR3 sequence (DNA): TGCGCCAGCAGCCAAGATACGGCTGGGAGAGCTAATGAAAAACTGTTTTTT. As protein: CASSQDTAGRANEKLFF.